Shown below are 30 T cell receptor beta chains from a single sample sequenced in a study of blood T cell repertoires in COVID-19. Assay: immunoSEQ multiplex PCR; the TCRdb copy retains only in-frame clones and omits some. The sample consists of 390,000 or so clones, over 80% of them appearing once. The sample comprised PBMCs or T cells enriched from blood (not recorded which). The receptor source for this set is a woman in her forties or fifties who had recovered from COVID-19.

CDR3 loop: CASSAPRGRNQETQYF. CDR3 nucleotide sequence: TGTGCCAGCAGCGCCCCCAGGGGGCGGAACCAAGAGACCCAGTACTTC. The chain uses TRBV7-3 and TRBJ2-5; 8 bases match TRBD1. Per germline, CDR1 SGHTA and CDR2 FQGTGA. The CDR3 length is 16 residues. The junction had 8 bases not matched to a gene; V was cut back by 5 bases and J by 0 bases.

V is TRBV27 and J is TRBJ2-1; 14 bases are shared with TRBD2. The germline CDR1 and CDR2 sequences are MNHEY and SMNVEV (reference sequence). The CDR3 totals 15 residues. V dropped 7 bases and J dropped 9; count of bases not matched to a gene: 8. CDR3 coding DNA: TGTGCCAGCACCATCGGGACTAGCGGGAGAGGTGAGCAGTTCTTC. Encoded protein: CASTIGTSGRGEQFF.

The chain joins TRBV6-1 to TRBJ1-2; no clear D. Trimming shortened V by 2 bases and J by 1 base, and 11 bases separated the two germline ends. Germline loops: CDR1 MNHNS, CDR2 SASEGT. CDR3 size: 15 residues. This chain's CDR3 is CASSESLRINYGYTF. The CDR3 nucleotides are TGTGCCAGCAGTGAATCGTTGAGAATTAACTATGGCTACACCTTC.

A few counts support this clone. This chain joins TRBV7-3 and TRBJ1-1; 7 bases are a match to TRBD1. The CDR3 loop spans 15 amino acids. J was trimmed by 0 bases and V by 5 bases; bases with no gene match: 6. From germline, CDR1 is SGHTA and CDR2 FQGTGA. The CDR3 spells CASSRDSSMNTEAFF. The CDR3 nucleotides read TGTGCCAGCAGCCGGGACAGTAGCATGAACACTGAAGCTTTCTTT. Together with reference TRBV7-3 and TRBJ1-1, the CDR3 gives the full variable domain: GAGVSQTPSNKVTEKGKYVELRCDPISGHTALYWYRQSLGQGPEFLIYFQGTGAADDSGLPNDRFFAVRPEGSVSTLKIQRTERGDSAVYLCASSRDSSMNTEAFFGQGTRLTVV.

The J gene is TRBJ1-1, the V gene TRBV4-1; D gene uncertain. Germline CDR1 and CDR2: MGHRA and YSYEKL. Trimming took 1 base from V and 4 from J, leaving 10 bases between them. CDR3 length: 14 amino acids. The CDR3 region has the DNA TGCGCCAGCAGCCAAGCAAGGTGGGCCACTGAAGCTTTCTTT. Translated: CASSQARWATEAFF.

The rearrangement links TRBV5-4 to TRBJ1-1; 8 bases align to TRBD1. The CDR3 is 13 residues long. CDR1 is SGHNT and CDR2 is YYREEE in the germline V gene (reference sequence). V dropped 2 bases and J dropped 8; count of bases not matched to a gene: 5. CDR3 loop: CASSFDRGPEAFF. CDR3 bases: TGTGCCAGCAGCTTTGACAGGGGTCCAGAAGCTTTCTTT. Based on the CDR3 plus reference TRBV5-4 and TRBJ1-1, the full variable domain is ETGVTQSPTHLIKTRGQQVTLRCSSQSGHNTVSWYQQALGQGPQFIFQYYREEENGRGNFPPRFSGLQFPNYSSELNVNALELDDSALYLCASSFDRGPEAFFGQGTRLTVV.

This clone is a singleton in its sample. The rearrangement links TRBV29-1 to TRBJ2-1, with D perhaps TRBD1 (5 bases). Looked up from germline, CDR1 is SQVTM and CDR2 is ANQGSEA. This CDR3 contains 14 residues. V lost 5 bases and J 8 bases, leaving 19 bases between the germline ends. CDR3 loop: CSVPRVFLLDEQFF. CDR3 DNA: TGCAGCGTTCCCAGGGTCTTCCTACTCGATGAGCAGTTCTTC.

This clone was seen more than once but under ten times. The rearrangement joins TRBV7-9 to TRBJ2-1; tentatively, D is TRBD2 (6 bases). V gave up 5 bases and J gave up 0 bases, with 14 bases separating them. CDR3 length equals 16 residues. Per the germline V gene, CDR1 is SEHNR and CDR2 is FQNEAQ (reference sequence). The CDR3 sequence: CASSERRDSSYNEQFF. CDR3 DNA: TGTGCCAGCAGCGAGAGGAGGGATAGCTCCTACAATGAGCAGTTCTTC.

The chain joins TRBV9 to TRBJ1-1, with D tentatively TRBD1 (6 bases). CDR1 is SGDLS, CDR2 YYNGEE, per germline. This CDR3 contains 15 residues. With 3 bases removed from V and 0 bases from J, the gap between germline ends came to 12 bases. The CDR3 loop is CASSAAGTLNTEAFF. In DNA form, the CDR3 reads TGTGCCAGCAGCGCCGCCGGGACACTGAACACTGAAGCTTTCTTT.

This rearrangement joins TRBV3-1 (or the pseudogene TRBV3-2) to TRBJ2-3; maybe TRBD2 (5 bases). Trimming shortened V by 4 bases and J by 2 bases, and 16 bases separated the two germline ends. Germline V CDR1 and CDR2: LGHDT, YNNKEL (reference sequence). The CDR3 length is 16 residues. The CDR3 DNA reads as TGTGCCAGCAGCCCGTACTTCGTGGGAGCCACAGATACGCAGTATTTT. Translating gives CASSPYFVGATDTQYF.

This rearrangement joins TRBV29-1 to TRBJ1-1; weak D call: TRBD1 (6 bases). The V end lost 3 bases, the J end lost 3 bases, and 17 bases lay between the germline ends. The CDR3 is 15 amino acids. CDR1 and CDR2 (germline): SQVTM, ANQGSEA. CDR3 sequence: CSVDQGWQEYTEAFF. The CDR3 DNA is TGCAGCGTTGATCAGGGGTGGCAGGAGTACACTGAAGCTTTCTTT. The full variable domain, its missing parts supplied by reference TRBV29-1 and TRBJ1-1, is SAVISQKPSRDICQRGTSLTIQCQVDSQVTMMFWYRQQPGQSLTLIATANQGSEATYESGFVIDKFPISRPNLTFSTLTVSNMSPEDSSIYLCSVDQGWQEYTEAFFGQGTRLTVV.

The CDR3 reads CASGSGGLNEQFF. The CDR3 DNA reads as TGTGCCAGCGGATCAGGGGGCCTTAATGAGCAGTTCTTC. J is TRBJ2-1 and V is TRBV7-3; 8 nucleotides line up with TRBD1. The CDR3 sequence is 13 residues long. J lost 7 bases, V lost 8 bases, and 7 bases had no gene match. In germline, CDR1 is SGHTA, CDR2 FQGTGA.

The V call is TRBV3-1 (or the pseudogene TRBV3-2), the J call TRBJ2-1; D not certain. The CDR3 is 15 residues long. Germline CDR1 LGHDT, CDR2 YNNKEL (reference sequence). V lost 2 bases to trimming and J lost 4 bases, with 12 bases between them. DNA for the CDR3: TGTGCCAGCAGCCAACCCTCGACTCGGTACAATGAGCAGTTCTTC. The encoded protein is CASSQPSTRYNEQFF.

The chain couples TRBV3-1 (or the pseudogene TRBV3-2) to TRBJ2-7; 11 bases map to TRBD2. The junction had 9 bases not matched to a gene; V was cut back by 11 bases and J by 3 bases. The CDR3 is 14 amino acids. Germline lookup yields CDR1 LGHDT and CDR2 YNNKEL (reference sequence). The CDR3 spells CASRILAGDYEQYF. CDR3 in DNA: TGTGCCTCACGGATACTAGCGGGAGACTACGAGCAGTACTTC.

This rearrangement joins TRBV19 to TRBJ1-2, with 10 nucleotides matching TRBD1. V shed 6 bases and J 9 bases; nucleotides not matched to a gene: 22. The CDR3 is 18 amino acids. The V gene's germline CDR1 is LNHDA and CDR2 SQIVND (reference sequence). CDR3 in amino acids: CASSKLQSTGTGDMRYTF. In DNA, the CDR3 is TGTGCCAGTAGCAAACTGCAATCGACCGGGACAGGGGATATGCGCTACACCTTC.

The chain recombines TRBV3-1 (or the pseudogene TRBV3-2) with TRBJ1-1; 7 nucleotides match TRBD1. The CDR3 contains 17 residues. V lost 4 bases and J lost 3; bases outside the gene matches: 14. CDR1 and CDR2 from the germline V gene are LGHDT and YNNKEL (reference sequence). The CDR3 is CASSPFSGGYQDTEAFF. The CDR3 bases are TGTGCCAGCAGCCCATTTTCAGGGGGTTATCAGGACACTGAAGCTTTCTTT.

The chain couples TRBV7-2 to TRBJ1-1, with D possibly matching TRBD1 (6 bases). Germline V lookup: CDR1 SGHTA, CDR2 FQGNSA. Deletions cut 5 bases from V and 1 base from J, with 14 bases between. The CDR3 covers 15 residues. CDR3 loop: CASSITSTGNTEAFF. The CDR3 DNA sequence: TGTGCCAGCAGCATTACATCGACAGGGAACACTGAAGCTTTCTTT.

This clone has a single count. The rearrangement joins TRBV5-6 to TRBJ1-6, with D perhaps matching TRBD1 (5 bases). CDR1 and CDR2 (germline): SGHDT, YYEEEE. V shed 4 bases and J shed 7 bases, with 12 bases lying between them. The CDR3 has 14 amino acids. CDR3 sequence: CASSAGDPNSPLHF. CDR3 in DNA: TGTGCCAGCAGCGCGGGGGACCCAAATTCACCCCTCCACTTT.

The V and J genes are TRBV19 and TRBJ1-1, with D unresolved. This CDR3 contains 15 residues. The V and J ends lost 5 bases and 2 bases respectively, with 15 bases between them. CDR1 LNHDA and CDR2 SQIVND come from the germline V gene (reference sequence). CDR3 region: CASSQTPGKNTEAFF. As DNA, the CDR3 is TGTGCCAGTAGTCAAACCCCCGGGAAAAACACTGAAGCTTTCTTT.

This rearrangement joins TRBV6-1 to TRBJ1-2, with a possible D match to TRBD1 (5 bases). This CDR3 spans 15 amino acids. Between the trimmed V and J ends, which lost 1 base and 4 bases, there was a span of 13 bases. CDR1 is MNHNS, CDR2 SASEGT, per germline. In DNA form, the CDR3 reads TGTGCCAGCAGTGAAGAAAGCCAGGGCATCTATGGCTACACCTTC. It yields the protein CASSEESQGIYGYTF.

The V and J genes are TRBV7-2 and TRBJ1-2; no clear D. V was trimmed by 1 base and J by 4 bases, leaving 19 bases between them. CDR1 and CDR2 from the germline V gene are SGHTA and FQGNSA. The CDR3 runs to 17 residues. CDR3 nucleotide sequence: TGTGCCAGCAGCTTAGGTCATAACATACCTCGTATCTATGGCTACACCTTC. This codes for CASSLGHNIPRIYGYTF.

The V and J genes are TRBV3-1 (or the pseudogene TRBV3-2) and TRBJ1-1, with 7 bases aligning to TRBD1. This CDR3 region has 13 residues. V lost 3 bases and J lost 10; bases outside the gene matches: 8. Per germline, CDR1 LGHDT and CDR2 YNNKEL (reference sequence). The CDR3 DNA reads TGTGCCAGCAGCCATCCTCCGACAGGGCCAGCTTTCTTT. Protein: CASSHPPTGPAFF.

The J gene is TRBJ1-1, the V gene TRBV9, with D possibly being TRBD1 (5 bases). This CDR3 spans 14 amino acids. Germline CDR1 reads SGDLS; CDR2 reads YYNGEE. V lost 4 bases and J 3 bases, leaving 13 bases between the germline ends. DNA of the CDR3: TGTGCCAGCAGCTCTCTGCGGGGCGACACTGAAGCTTTCTTT. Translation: CASSSLRGDTEAFF. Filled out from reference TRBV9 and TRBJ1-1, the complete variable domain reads DSGVTQTPKHLITATGQRVTLRCSPRSGDLSVYWYQQSLDQGLQFLIQYYNGEERAKGNILERFSAQQFPDLHSELNLSSLELGDSALYFCASSSLRGDTEAFFGQGTRLTVV.

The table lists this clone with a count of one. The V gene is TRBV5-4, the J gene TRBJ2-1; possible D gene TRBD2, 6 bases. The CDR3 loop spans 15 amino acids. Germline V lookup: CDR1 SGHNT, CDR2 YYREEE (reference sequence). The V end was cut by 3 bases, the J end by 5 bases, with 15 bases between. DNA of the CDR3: TGTGCCAGCAGCTCCGCGGGGCCACGGAACAATGAGCAGTTCTTC. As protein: CASSSAGPRNNEQFF.

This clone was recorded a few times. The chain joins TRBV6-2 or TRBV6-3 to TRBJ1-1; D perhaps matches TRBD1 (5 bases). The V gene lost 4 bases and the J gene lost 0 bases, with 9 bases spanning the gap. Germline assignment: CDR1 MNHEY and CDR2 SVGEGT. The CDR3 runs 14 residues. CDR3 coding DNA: TGTGCCAGCAGTTCCGACAGATTGAACACTGAAGCTTTCTTT. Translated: CASSSDRLNTEAFF.

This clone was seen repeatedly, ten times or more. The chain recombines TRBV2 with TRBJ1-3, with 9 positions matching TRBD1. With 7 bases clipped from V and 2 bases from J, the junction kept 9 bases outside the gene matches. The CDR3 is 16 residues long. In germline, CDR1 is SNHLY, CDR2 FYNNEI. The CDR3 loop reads CASTDRQGGTGNTIYF. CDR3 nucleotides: TGTGCCAGCACCGATCGACAGGGGGGGACTGGAAACACCATATATTTT.

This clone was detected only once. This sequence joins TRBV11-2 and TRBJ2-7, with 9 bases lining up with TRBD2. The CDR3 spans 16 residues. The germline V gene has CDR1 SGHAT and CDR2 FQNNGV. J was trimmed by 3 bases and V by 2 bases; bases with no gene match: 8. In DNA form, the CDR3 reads TGTGCCAGCAGCTTAAATAGCGGGAGATTTAACTACGAGCAGTACTTC. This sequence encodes CASSLNSGRFNYEQYF. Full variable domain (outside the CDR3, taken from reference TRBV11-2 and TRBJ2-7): EAGVAQSPRYKIIEKRQSVAFWCNPISGHATLYWYQQILGQGPKLLIQFQNNGVVDDSQLPKDRFSAERLKGVDSTLKIQPAKLEDSAVYLCASSLNSGRFNYEQYFGPGTRLTVT.

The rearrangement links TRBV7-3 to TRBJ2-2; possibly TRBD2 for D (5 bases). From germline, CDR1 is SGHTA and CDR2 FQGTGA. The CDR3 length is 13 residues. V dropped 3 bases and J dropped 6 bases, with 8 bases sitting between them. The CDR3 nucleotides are TGTGCCAGCAGCTTCACCGGGGCCGGGGAGCTGTTTTTT. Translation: CASSFTGAGELFF.

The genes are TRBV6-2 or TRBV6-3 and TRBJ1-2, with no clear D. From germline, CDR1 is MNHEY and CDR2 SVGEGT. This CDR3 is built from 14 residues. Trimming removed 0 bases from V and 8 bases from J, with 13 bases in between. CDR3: CASSYSSTQRGYTF. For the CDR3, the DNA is TGTGCCAGCAGTTACTCTTCGACACAGCGGGGCTACACCTTC.

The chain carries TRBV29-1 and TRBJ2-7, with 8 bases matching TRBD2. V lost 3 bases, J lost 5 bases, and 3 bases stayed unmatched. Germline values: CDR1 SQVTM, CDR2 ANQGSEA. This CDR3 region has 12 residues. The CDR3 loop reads CSVEETSDEQYF. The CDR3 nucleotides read TGCAGCGTTGAGGAGACTAGCGACGAGCAGTACTTC.